This T cell receptor (beta chain) was captured by sequencing in a study of CD8 T cells in ankylosing spondylitis. TCRdb re-analysed the 5' RACE reads in MiXCR, keeping a single row per CDR3 protein. The table records roughly 700,000 distinct CDR3 sequences, under 20% of them present only once. General study findings and limits: CD8+ disease-linked clones were present at relatively low frequencies in blood. According to the report, clones linked to the disease were significantly enriched in matched synovial fluid samples taken from ankylosing spondylitis patients. Prior work had noted some motif variants in reactive arthritis blood and synovial fluid. Seemingly characteristic of ankylosing spondylitis blood was a TCR beta motif consisting of roughly 8 highly homologous variants.

This clonotype was detected only a few times. Its antigen is not known. The germline V gene encodes CDR1 MNHNS and CDR2 SASEGT. CDR3 size: 16 residues. With V trimmed by 6 bases and J by 4 bases, 15 bases remained unmatched. This receptor was taken from a male donor with ankylosing spondylitis. The sample was blood, either unsorted or a sorted T cell fraction (not recorded which). The rearrangement links TRBV6-1 to TRBJ2-7; 7 nucleotides match TRBD1. The CDR3 is CASSLSGTEPQYEQYF. The CDR3 coding sequence is TGTGCCAGCAGCCTTTCCGGGACAGAGCCTCAATACGAGCAGTACTTC.